The following is a T cell receptor (beta chain) sequence with its context. Its matching antigen is unknown. The germline V gene encodes CDR1 SGDLS and CDR2 YYNGEE. The length of the CDR3 is 16 residues. After removal of 0 bases from V and 8 bases from J, the junction contained 12 bases not matched to a gene. Second-dose groups at about 4 or about 12 weeks were pooled. This entry is derived from a study of T cell responses to AZD1222 COVID-19 vaccine. TCRdb's copy holds only in-frame clones and misses some; the assay was immunoSEQ multiplex PCR. The data show more than 70,000 clones, about 89% seen once. Notes on the study in general: Donors were mostly white British, more females; clonal diversity possibly underestimated. At baseline, seropositivity was found in only a handful of AZD1222 recipients. Targeting of unmutated variant regions was reportedly seen in nearly half of spike-specific TCRs.

This specimen was peripheral blood, taken 28 days after the second AZD1222 dose. The sequence came from an adult who received the AZD1222 COVID-19 vaccine. The V gene is TRBV9, the J gene TRBJ1-2, with 8 bases identical to TRBD1. The CDR3 nucleotides read TGTGCCAGCAGCGTAGGCCAGGACAGGGCCCTTTCCGGCTACACCTTC. This encodes CASSVGQDRALSGYTF.